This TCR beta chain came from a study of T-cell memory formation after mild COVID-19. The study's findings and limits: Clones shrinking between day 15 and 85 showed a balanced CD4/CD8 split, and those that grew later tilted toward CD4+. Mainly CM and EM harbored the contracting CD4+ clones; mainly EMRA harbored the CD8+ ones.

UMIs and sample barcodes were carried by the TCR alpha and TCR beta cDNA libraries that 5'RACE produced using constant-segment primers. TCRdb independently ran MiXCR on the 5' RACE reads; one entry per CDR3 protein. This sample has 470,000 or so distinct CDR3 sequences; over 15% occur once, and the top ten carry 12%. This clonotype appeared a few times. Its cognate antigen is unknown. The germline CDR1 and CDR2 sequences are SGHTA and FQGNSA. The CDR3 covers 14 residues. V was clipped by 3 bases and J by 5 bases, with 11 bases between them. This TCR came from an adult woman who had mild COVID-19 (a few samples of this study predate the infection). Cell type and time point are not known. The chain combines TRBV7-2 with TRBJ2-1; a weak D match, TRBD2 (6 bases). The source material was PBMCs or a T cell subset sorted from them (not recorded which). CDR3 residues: CASSFSTSHNEQFF. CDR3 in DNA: TGTGCCAGCAGCTTTTCGACTAGTCACAATGAGCAGTTCTTC.